Shown below are 28 T cell receptor beta chains from a single sample sequenced in a study of PD-1 blockade in classical Hodgkin lymphoma. Produced via immunoSEQ multiplex PCR; TCRdb's table is partial and in-frame only. The sample shows some 150,000 clones, 78% of them seen only once. The patients all showed relapse after autologous stem cell transplantation, while their brentuximab vedotin exposure varied. The sequences come from peripheral blood mononuclear cells (PBMCs), collected before the second cycle of nivolumab. These receptors were collected from a human donor with classical Hodgkin lymphoma.

The chain combines TRBV29-1 with TRBJ2-1, with D perhaps matching TRBD2 (6 bases). V lost 6 bases to trimming and J lost 8 bases, with 14 bases between them. This CDR3 contains 12 residues. Germline V gives CDR1 SQVTM, CDR2 ANQGSEA. The chain's CDR3 is CSVQWGVYEQFF. As DNA, the CDR3 is TGCAGCGTCCAATGGGGGGTTTATGAGCAGTTCTTC.

This sequence joins TRBV19 and TRBJ1-3; D not certain. Looked up from germline, CDR1 is LNHDA and CDR2 is SQIVND (reference sequence). The CDR3 consists of 14 residues. V dropped 3 bases and J dropped 0 bases, with 6 bases sitting between them. The CDR3 loop reads CASSMTLSGNTIYF. DNA of the CDR3: TGTGCCAGTAGTATGACTCTCTCTGGAAACACCATATATTTT.

The chain couples TRBV5-1 to TRBJ1-1, with D maybe TRBD1 (6 bases). Trimming stripped 5 bases from V and 8 bases from J, with 10 bases between. Per the germline V gene, CDR1 is SGHRS and CDR2 is YFSETQ. The CDR3 loop spans 11 amino acids. CDR3 nucleotide sequence: TGCGCCAGCAGGCTACAGGGAGAAGCTTTCTTT. Translation gives CASRLQGEAFF.

The chain's CDR3 is CASSLSGMVTEAFF. CDR3 bases: TGCGCCAGCAGCTTGTCAGGGATGGTCACTGAAGCTTTCTTT. This chain joins TRBV5-1 and TRBJ1-1; the D gene is possibly TRBD1 (5 bases). The CDR3 extends over 14 amino acids. The ends were cut back, 1 base at V and 4 bases at J, with 11 bases in the middle. The germline V gene has CDR1 SGHRS and CDR2 YFSETQ.

This sequence joins TRBV7-6 and TRBJ2-7; D possibly corresponds to TRBD1 (6 bases). From germline, CDR1 is SGHVS and CDR2 FNYEAQ. The CDR3 runs 14 residues. V shed 0 bases and J shed 9 bases, with 15 bases lying between them. CDR3 sequence (DNA): TGTGCCAGCAGCTTAGCGGAAGGGGGAGTGGTGCAGTACTTC. Encoded protein: CASSLAEGGVVQYF.

The chain is built from TRBV6-5 and TRBJ2-7; TRBD1 matches 10 bases. Per germline, CDR1 MNHEY and CDR2 SVGAGI. J gave up 5 bases and V 5 bases, and 3 bases lay outside the gene matches. This CDR3 has 13 amino acids. The CDR3 loop is CASSTGQGNEQYF. The DNA for the CDR3 is TGTGCCAGCAGTACGGGACAGGGGAACGAGCAGTACTTC.

The genes are TRBV19 and TRBJ2-3, with D perhaps TRBD1 (5 bases). The CDR3 totals 16 residues. V shed 9 bases and J shed 1 base, with 20 bases lying between them. Germline assignment: CDR1 LNHDA and CDR2 SQIVND (reference sequence). Written as DNA, the CDR3 is TGTGCCAGCCTGTCCGTACCCCTCAGGGGCACAGATACGCAGTATTTT. Its protein product is CASLSVPLRGTDTQYF.

The chain has TRBV7-2 and TRBJ2-5; TRBD1 matches at 7 bases. This CDR3 region has 11 residues. Germline V CDR1 and CDR2: SGHTA, FQGNSA. The V and J ends lost 6 bases and 5 bases, in that order; junction bases with no gene match: 0. The CDR3 here is CASRTGETQYF. Here the CDR3 DNA reads TGTGCCAGCAGGACAGGGGAGACCCAGTACTTC.

This chain joins TRBV2 and TRBJ1-4; D ambiguous. The V gene lost 7 bases and the J gene lost 0 bases, with 9 bases spanning the gap. The germline V gene encodes CDR1 SNHLY and CDR2 FYNNEI. The CDR3 has 14 residues. The CDR3 DNA sequence: TGTGCCAGCATTCGGACCTCAACTAATGAAAAACTGTTTTTT. Amino acid sequence: CASIRTSTNEKLFF.

The rearrangement links TRBV10-3 to TRBJ1-2, with TRBD1 identical over 9 bases. The junction had 2 bases not matched to a gene; V was cut back by 7 bases and J by 2 bases. The germline V gene encodes CDR1 ENHRY and CDR2 SYGVKD. The CDR3 loop spans 13 amino acids. For the CDR3, the DNA is TGTGCCATCAAGGGGACAGGGAACTATGGCTACACCTTC. Protein product: CAIKGTGNYGYTF.

CDR3 sequence: CASSYSRRGVSGYTF. DNA for the CDR3: TGTGCCAGCAGTTACTCGCGACGGGGCGTAAGTGGCTACACCTTC. The chain combines TRBV6-5 with TRBJ1-2; D perhaps matches TRBD1 (5 bases). Trimming left V 0 bases short and J 7 bases short, with 15 bases between. CDR1 is MNHEY, CDR2 SVGAGI, per germline. The CDR3 covers 15 residues.

Notes on this clone: The same CDR3 arises from other DNA sequences in this sample as well. The rearrangement uses TRBV9 and TRBJ2-5, with 7 nucleotides matching TRBD1. From germline, CDR1 is SGDLS and CDR2 YYNGEE. The CDR3 sequence is 13 residues long. With V trimmed by 0 bases and J by 5 bases, 1 base remained unmatched. The DNA for the CDR3 is TGTGCCAGCAGCGTAGAGGGGGCCGAGACCCAGTACTTC. Its translation is CASSVEGAETQYF. The variable domain in full, with the rest retrieved from reference TRBV9 and TRBJ2-5, is DSGVTQTPKHLITATGQRVTLRCSPRSGDLSVYWYQQSLDQGLQFLIQYYNGEERAKGNILERFSAQQFPDLHSELNLSSLELGDSALYFCASSVEGAETQYFGPGTRLLVL.

J is TRBJ2-1 and V is TRBV19; D not certain. The ends were cut back, 1 base at V and 1 base at J, with 2 bases in the middle. Looked up from germline, CDR1 is LNHDA and CDR2 is SQIVND (reference sequence). The CDR3 covers 13 residues. The CDR3 sequence is CASSIGSYNEQFF. The CDR3 DNA sequence: TGTGCCAGTAGTATAGGGTCCTACAATGAGCAGTTCTTC.

The J gene is TRBJ2-3, the V gene TRBV10-3; 10 positions agree with TRBD2. Unmatched junction bases numbered 18, after V lost 6 bases and J lost 0 bases. CDR1 and CDR2 (germline): ENHRY, SYGVKD. The length of the CDR3 is 20 residues. The CDR3, as DNA: TGTGCCATCAGCCGAGGTGTCGGGTTAGCGGGGGGCTCTAGCACAGATACGCAGTATTTT. Translation gives CAISRGVGLAGGSSTDTQYF.

The chain combines TRBV4-2 with TRBJ1-1; D ambiguous. This CDR3 has 13 residues. V was clipped by 0 bases and J by 6 bases, with 8 bases between them. Per germline, CDR1 LGHNA and CDR2 YNFKEQ. CDR3 amino acids: CASSQDGFSEAFF. CDR3 nucleotide sequence: TGTGCCAGCAGCCAAGATGGGTTTTCTGAAGCTTTCTTT.

V gene TRBV7-6 combines with J gene TRBJ2-7; the match to TRBD1 covers 8 bases. The V gene end was trimmed by 4 bases and the J gene end by 3 bases; junction bases not matched to a gene: 5. Germline V gene sequence: CDR1 SGHVS, CDR2 FNYEAQ. The CDR3 consists of 14 residues. Here the CDR3 reads CASSSGTGHYEQYF. The DNA for the CDR3 is TGTGCCAGCAGCTCGGGGACAGGCCACTACGAGCAGTACTTC.

The rearrangement links TRBV2 to TRBJ2-5, with 8 bases fitting TRBD1. The ends lost 8 bases at V and 2 bases at J; junction bases unmatched: 19. This CDR3 spans 18 amino acids. CDR1 is SNHLY, CDR2 FYNNEI, per germline. The CDR3 nucleotides read TGTGCCAGCTTGGGCATCCAACTTGGGACAGGATATCAAGAGACCCAGTACTTC. It is translated as CASLGIQLGTGYQETQYF.

The genes are TRBV7-9 and TRBJ1-2; 7 bases are shared with TRBD1. V was clipped by 3 bases and J by 2 bases; unmatched bases: 3. Germline V gives CDR1 SEHNR, CDR2 FQNEAQ (reference sequence). This CDR3 is built from 14 residues. The CDR3: CASSLVGQNYGYTF. For the CDR3, the DNA is TGTGCCAGCAGCTTGGTGGGACAGAACTATGGCTACACCTTC.

The gene calls are TRBV27 and TRBJ2-7; 7 bases agree with TRBD2. Germline values: CDR1 MNHEY, CDR2 SMNVEV (reference sequence). Unmatched junction bases numbered 17, after V lost 6 bases and J lost 6 bases. The CDR3 covers 16 residues. The CDR3 loop is CASSMHGGSFPAEQYF. CDR3 DNA sequence: TGTGCCAGCAGCATGCACGGGGGGTCCTTCCCTGCCGAGCAGTACTTC.

This chain uses TRBV11-2 with TRBJ2-7, with D perhaps matching TRBD1 (6 bases). Per the germline V gene, CDR1 is SGHAT and CDR2 is FQNNGV. This CDR3 has 12 amino acids. Trimming cost V 8 bases and J 1 base, with 9 bases left between them. DNA for the CDR3: TGTGCCAGCGGCGGACAGTCCTACGAGCAGTACTTC. Its translation: CASGGQSYEQYF.

This clone was seen a few times. The CDR3 DNA is TGTGCCAGCAGTGAAGCGCGTGGGCATGGCTACACCTTC. Protein sequence: CASSEARGHGYTF. The genes are TRBV2 and TRBJ1-2; D unclear. The germline V gene encodes CDR1 SNHLY and CDR2 FYNNEI. CDR3 length: 13 amino acids. V lost 0 bases and J 6 bases, leaving 8 bases between the germline ends.

With regard to this clone: Other DNA sequences of this sample code for an identical CDR3. The chain joins TRBV6-5 to TRBJ2-7, with 9 bases fitting TRBD1. Germline-derived CDR1 and CDR2 are MNHEY and SVGAGI. Trimming at V came to 0 bases and at J to 2 bases, leaving 2 bases not matched to a gene. The CDR3 length is 15 residues. CDR3 residues: CASSYSGQGPYEQYF. The CDR3 nucleotides are TGTGCCAGCAGTTACTCGGGACAGGGTCCCTACGAGCAGTACTTC.

The table lists this clone with a few counts. This chain joins TRBV27 and TRBJ1-5; D remains unclear. Germline CDR1 MNHEY, CDR2 SMNVEV (reference sequence). This CDR3 region has 19 residues. Between the trimmed V and J ends, which lost 2 bases and 9 bases, there was a span of 29 bases. Here the CDR3 DNA reads TGTGCCAGCAGTTTACGGGCGGGATCCATAATCAACAATCAGTGGCCCCAGCATTTT. Its protein is CASSLRAGSIINNQWPQHF.

This chain's CDR3 is CASSLSLNQPQHF. CDR3 bases: TGTGCCAGCAGTTTATCGTTGAATCAGCCCCAGCATTTT. This sequence joins TRBV28 and TRBJ1-5; no reliable D call. This CDR3 spans 13 amino acids. V was shortened by 1 base and J by 4 bases, with 5 bases between the two germline ends. Per the germline V gene, CDR1 is MDHEN and CDR2 is SYDVKM.

The chain is built from TRBV6-6 and TRBJ1-6, with TRBD1 matching 7 bases. The CDR3 is made up of 14 amino acids. The V gene end was trimmed by 6 bases and the J gene end by 5 bases; junction bases not matched to a gene: 4. Germline CDR1 and CDR2: MNHNY and SVGAGI (reference sequence). CDR3 bases: TGTGCCAGCAGAAAAGGACAGGATAATTCACCCCTCCACTTT. The encoded protein is CASRKGQDNSPLHF.

This clone was recorded a few times. This chain joins TRBV4-3 and TRBJ2-1; no firm D call. Trimming stripped 4 bases from V and 8 bases from J, with 12 bases between. Germline values: CDR1 LGHNA, CDR2 YSLEER. The CDR3 has 13 amino acids. CDR3 nucleotides: TGCGCCAGCAGCCCCTACGTTTCCTATGAGCAGTTCTTC. Protein product: CASSPYVSYEQFF.

The chain is built from TRBV6-6 and TRBJ1-4; D might be TRBD1 (5 bases). The CDR3 contains 15 residues. V was pared by 7 bases and J by 1 base, with 13 bases between. CDR1 and CDR2 from the germline V gene are MNHNY and SVGAGI (reference sequence). The CDR3 DNA reads as TGTGCCAGCAACCACCCCCAGGGAACTAATGAAAAACTGTTTTTT. Its protein is CASNHPQGTNEKLFF.

This clone was seen many times. The chain couples TRBV2 to TRBJ2-2; D not resolved. From germline, CDR1 is SNHLY and CDR2 FYNNEI. V shed 5 bases and J shed 0 bases, with 4 bases lying between them. This CDR3 has 13 residues. The CDR3: CASSYTNTGELFF. DNA of the CDR3: TGTGCCAGCAGTTACACGAACACCGGGGAGCTGTTTTTT.